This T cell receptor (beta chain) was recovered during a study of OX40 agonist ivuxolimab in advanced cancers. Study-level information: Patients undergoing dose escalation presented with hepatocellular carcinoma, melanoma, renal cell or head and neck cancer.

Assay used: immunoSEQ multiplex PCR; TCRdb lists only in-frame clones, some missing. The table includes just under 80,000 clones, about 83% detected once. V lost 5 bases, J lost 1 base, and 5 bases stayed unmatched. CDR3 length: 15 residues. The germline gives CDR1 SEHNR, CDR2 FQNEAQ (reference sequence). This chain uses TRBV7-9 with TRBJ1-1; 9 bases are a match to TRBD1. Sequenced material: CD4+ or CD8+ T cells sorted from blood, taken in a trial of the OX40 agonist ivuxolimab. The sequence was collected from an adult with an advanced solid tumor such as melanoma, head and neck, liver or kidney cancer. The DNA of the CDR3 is TGTGCCAGCAGCAGAGAGGGACAGGGGAACACTGAAGCTTTCTTT. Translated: CASSREGQGNTEAFF.